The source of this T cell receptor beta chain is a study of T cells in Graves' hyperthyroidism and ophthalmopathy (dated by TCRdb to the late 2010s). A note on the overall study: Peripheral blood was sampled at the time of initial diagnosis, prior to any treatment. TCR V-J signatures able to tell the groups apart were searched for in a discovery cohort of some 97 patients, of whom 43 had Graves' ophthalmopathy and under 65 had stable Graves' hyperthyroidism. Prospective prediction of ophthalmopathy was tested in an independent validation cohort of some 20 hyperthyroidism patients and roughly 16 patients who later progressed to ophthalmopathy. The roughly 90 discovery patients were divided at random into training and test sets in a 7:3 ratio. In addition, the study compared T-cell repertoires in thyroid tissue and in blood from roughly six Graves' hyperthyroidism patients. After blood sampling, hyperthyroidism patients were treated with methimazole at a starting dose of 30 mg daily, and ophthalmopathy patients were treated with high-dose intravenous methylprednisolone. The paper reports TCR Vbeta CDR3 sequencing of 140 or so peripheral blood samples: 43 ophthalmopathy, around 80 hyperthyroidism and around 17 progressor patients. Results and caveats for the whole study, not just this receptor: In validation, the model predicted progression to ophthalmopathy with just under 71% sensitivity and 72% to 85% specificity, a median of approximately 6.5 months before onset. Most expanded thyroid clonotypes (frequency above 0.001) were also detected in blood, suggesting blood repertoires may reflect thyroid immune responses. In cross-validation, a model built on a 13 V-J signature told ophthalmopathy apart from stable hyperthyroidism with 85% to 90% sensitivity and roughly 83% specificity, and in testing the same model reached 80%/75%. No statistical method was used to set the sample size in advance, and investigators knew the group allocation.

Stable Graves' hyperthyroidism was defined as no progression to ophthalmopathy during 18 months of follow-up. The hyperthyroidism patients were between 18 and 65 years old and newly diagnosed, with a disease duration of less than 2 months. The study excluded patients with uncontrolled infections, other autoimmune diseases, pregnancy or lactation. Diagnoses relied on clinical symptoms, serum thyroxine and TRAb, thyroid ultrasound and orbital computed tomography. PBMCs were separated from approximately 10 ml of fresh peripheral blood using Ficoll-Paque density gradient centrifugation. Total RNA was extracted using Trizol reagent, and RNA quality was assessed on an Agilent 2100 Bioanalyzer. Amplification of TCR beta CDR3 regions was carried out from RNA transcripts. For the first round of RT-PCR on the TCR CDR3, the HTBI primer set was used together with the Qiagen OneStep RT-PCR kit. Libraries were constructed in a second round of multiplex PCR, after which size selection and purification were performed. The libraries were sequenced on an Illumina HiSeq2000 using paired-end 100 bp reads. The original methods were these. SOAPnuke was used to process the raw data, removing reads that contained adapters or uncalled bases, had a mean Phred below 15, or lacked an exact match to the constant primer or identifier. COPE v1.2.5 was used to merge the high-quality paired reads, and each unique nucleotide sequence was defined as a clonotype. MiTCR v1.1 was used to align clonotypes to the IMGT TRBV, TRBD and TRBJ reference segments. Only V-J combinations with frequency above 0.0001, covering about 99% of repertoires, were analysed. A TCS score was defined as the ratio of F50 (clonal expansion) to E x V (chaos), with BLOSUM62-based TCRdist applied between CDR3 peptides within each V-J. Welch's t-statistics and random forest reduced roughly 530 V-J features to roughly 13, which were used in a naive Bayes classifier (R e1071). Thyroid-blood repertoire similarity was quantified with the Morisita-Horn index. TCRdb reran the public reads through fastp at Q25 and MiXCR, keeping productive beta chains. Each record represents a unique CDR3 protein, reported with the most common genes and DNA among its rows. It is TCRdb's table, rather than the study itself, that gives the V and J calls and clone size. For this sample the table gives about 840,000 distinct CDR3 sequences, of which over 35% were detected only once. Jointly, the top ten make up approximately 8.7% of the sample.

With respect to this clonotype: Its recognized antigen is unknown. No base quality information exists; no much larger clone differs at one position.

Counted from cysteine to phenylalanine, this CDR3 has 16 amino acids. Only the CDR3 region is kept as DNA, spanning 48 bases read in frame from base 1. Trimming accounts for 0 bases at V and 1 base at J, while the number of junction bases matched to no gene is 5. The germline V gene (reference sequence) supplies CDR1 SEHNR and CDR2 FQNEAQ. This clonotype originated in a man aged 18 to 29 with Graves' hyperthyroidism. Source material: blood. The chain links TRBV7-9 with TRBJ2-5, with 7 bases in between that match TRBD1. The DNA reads TGTGCCAGCAGCTTAGCACAGGGGCCATCCCAAGAGACCCAGTACTTC. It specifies CASSLAQGPSQETQYF.